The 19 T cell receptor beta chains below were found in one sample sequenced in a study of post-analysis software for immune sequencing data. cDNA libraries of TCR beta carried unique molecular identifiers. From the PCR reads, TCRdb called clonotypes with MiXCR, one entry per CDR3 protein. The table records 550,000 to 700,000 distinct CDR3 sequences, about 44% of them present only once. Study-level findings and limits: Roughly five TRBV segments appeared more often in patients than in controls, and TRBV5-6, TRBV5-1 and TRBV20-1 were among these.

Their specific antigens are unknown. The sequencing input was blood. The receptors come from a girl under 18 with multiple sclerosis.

The CDR3: CASSLYGGGPSYNEQYF. The CDR3 DNA sequence: TGTGCCAGCAGTTTATATGGGGGAGGGCCGTCCTACAATGAGCAGTACTTC. The chain uses TRBV12-3 or TRBV12-4 and TRBJ2-5, with 7 positions matching TRBD2. The CDR3 runs to 17 residues. J gave up 11 bases and V 2 bases, and 20 bases lay outside the gene matches.

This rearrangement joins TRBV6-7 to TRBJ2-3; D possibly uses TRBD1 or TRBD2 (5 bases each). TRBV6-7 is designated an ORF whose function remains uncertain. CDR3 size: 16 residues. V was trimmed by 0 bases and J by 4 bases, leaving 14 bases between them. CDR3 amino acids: CASSYSSRGVSDTQYF. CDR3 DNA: TGTGCCAGCAGTTACTCGAGCCGAGGGGTCTCAGATACGCAGTATTTT.

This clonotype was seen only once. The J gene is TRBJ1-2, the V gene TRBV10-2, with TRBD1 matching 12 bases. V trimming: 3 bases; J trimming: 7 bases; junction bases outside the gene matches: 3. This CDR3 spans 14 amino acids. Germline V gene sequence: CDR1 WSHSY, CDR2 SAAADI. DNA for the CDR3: TGCGCCAGCAGTGATGGGACAGGGGGCTCTGGCTACACCTTC. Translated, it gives CASSDGTGGSGYTF.

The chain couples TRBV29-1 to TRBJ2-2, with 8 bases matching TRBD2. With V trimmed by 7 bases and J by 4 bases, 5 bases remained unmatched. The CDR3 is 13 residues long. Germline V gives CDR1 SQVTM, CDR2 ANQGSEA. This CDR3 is CSAGLGGTGELFF. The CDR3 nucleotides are TGCAGCGCGGGACTAGGAGGCACCGGGGAGCTGTTTTTT.

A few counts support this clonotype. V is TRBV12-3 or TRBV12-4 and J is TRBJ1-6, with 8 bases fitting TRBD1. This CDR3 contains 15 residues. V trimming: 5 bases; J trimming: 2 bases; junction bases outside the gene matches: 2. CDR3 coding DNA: TGTGCCAGCAGTCAGGGGGCGGCCTATAATTCACCCCTCCACTTT. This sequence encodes CASSQGAAYNSPLHF.

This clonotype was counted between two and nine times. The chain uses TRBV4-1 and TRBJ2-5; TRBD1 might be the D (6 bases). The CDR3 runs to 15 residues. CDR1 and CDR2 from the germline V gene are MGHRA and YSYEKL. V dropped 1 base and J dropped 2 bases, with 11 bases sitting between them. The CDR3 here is CASSQALGQQETQYF. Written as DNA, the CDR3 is TGCGCCAGCAGCCAAGCTCTCGGACAGCAAGAGACCCAGTACTTC.

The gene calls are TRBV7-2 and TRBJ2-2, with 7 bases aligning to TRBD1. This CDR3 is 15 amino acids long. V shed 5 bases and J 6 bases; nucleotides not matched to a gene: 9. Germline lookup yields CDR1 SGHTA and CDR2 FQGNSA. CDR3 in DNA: TGTGCCAGCAGCACGACAGGGTTGATTTCCGGGGAGCTGTTTTTT. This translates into CASSTTGLISGELFF.

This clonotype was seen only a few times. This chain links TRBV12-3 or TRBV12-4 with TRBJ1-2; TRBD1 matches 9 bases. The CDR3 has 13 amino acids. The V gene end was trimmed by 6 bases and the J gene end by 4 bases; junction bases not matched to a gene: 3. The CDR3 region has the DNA TGTGCCAGCAGACCGGGACAGGGCTATGGCTACACCTTC. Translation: CASRPGQGYGYTF.

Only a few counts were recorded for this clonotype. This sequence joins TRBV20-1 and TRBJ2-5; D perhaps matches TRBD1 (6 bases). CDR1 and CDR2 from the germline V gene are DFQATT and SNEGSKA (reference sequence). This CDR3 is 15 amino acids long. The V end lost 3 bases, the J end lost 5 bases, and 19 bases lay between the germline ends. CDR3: CSARPSTGQSETQYF. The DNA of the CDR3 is TGCAGTGCTAGGCCCTCTACAGGGCAGAGCGAGACCCAGTACTTC.

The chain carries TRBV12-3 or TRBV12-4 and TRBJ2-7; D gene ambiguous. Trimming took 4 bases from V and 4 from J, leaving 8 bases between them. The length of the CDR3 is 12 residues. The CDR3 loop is CASSSDWYEQYF. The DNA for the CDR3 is TGTGCCAGCAGTTCAGACTGGTACGAGCAGTACTTC.

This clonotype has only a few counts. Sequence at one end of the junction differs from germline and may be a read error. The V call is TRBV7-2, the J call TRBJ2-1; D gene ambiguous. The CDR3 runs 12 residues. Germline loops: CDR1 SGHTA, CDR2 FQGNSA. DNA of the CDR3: TGTGTCAGCAGCCAGACGGAGAATGAGCAGTTCTTC. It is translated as CVSSQTENEQFF.

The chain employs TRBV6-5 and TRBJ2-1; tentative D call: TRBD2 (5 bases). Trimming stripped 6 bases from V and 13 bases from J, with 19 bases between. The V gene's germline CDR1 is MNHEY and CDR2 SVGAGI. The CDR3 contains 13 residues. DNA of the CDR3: TGTGCCAGCAGACCCCTCGGGGTCTACCTACAGTTCTTC. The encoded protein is CASRPLGVYLQFF.

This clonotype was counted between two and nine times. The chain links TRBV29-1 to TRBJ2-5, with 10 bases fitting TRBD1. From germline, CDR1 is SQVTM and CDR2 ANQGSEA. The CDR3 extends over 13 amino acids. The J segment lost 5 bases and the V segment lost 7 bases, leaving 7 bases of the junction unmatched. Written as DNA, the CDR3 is TGCAGCGCTACGGACAGGGGGAAGGAGACCCAGTACTTC. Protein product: CSATDRGKETQYF.

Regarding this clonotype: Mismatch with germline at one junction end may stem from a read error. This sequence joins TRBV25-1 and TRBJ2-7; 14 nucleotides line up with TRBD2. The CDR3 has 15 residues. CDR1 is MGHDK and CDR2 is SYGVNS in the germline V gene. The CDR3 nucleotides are TGTGCCGGCAGTCAAGGGACTAGCGGGAGATACGAGCAGTACTTC. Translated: CAGSQGTSGRYEQYF.

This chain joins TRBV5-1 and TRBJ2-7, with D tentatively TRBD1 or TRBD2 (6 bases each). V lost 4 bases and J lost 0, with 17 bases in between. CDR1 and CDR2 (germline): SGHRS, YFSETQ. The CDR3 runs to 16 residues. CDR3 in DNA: TGCGCCAGCAGCCTCGGGGGCCTCGGGAGCTCCTACGAGCAGTACTTC. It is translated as CASSLGGLGSSYEQYF. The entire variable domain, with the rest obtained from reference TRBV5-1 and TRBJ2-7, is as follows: KAGVTQTPRYLIKTRGQQVTLSCSPISGHRSVSWYQQTPGQGLQFLFEYFSETQRNKGNFPGRFSGRQFSNSRSEMNVSTLELGDSALYLCASSLGGLGSSYEQYFGPGTRLTVT.

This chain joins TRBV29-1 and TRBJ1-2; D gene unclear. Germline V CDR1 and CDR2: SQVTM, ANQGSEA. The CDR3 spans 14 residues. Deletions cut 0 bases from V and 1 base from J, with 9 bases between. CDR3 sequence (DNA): TGCAGCGTTGAAGAGGTGGCGGTTAACTATGGCTACACCTTC. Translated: CSVEEVAVNYGYTF.

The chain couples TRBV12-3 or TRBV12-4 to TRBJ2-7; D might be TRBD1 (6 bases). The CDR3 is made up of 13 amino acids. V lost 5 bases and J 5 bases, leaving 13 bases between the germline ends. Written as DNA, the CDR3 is TGTGCCAGCAGTCATACAGGGATCGACGAGCAGTACTTC. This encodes CASSHTGIDEQYF.

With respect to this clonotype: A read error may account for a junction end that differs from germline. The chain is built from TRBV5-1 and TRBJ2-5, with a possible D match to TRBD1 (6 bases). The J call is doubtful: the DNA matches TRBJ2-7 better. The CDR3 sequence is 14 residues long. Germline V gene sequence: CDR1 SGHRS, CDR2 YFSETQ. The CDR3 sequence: CTSSFTGSLYEQYF. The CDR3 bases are TGCACCAGCAGCTTTACAGGGTCCCTCTACGAGCAGTACTTC.

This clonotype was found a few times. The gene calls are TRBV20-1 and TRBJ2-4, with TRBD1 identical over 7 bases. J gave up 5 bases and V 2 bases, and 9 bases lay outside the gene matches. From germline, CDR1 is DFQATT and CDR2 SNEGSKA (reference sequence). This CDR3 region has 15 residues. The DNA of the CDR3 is TGCAGTGCTAGAACCCCCTCAGGGGGACAAAACATTCAGTACTTC. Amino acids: CSARTPSGGQNIQYF.